Listed below are T cell receptor beta chains from one sample, sequenced in a study of T cell responses to AZD1222 COVID-19 vaccine. Here immunoSEQ multiplex PCR was the method, and the copy in TCRdb shows in-frame clones only, minus some. The table includes under 150,000 clones, about nine tenths detected once. The sample in question was peripheral blood, obtained 28 days after the second AZD1222 dose. Receptors originate from an adult who received the AZD1222 COVID-19 vaccine. Each CDR3 is given with its conserved first and last residue. The D gene is left open where the match is weak. Size is stated for part of the rows, as once, few or many counts, or as a class when the clone is expanded.

clone size	D gene	CDR3 length	J gene	V gene	CDR3 protein	CDR3 DNA
-	-	14	TRBJ1-5	TRBV7-8	CASSLARFSQPQHF	TGTGCCAGCAGCTTAGCTAGGTTCTCTCAGCCCCAGCATTTT
-	-	14	TRBJ1-1	TRBV27	CASSFRGYSTEAFF	TGTGCCAGCAGTTTCCGAGGGTACAGCACTGAAGCTTTCTTT
few	TRBD2	15	TRBJ2-7	TRBV27	CASSLAGLINYEQYF	TGTGCCAGCAGTTTGGCGGGACTAATTAACTACGAGCAGTACTTC
-	-	15	TRBJ1-5	TRBV7-9	CASSVGDLRGQPQHF	TGTGCCAGCAGCGTCGGGGACCTCCGGGGTCAGCCCCAGCATTTT
-	-	12	TRBJ1-5	TRBV11-2	CASSLEGQPQHF	TGTGCCAGCAGCTTAGAAGGTCAGCCCCAGCATTTT
-	-	16	TRBJ2-7	TRBV7-9	CASSPAPGTDSYEQYF	TGTGCCAGCAGCCCGGCACCCGGGACGGACTCCTACGAGCAGTACTTC
-	-	11	TRBJ1-1	TRBV20-1	CSATPGREAFF	TGCAGTGCTACCCCTGGTCGGGAAGCTTTCTTT
few	-	15	TRBJ2-1	TRBV5-1	CASRVGLSSYNEQFF	TGCGCCAGCAGGGTAGGATTGAGCTCCTACAATGAGCAGTTCTTC
once	TRBD1	15	TRBJ2-1	TRBV6-4	CASSAPGTGLNEQFF	TGTGCCAGCAGTGCCCCCGGGACAGGCCTCAATGAGCAGTTCTTC
-	-	14	TRBJ1-6	TRBV3-1/TRBV3-2	CASSLNPGNSPLHF	TGTGCCAGCAGCCTCAACCCGGGGAATTCACCCCTCCACTTT
-	TRBD2	15	TRBJ2-7	TRBV18	CASSSFGTTTYEQYF	TGTGCCAGCTCAAGCTTTGGGACTACTACCTACGAGCAGTACTTC
once	TRBD2	18	TRBJ2-1	TRBV28	CASSPSTGLGTSMNEQFF	TGTGCCAGCAGTCCCAGTACCGGGCTCGGGACTAGTATGAATGAGCAGTTCTTC
-	-	13	TRBJ1-1	TRBV19	CASSFVVGTEAFF	TGTGCCAGTAGTTTTGTCGTCGGTACTGAAGCTTTCTTT
few	-	14	TRBJ1-3	TRBV18	CASSRTDSGNTIYF	TGTGCCAGCTCCCGGACAGACTCTGGAAACACCATATATTTT
few	TRBD1	13	TRBJ2-1	TRBV12-3/TRBV12-4	CASSLRGQGEQFF	TGTGCCAGCAGTCTGAGGGGGCAGGGTGAGCAGTTCTTC
-	-	14	TRBJ1-1	TRBV27	CASSLGRQASGAFF	TGTGCCAGCAGTTTAGGACGGCAGGCATCTGGAGCTTTCTTT
-	-	13	TRBJ1-5	TRBV19	CASSQSSNQPQHF	TGTGCCAGTAGCCAGTCTAGCAATCAGCCCCAGCATTTT
-	TRBD1	11	TRBJ1-1	TRBV18	CASSGQAEAFF	TGTGCCAGCTCGGGACAGGCTGAAGCTTTCTTT
-	-	12	TRBJ2-5	TRBV5-1	CASSWSSETQYF	TGCGCCAGCAGCTGGAGCAGTGAGACCCAGTACTTC
-	TRBD1	15	TRBJ2-2	TRBV19	CASSMQRGRTGELFF	TGTGCCAGTAGTATGCAAAGGGGGCGGACCGGGGAGCTGTTTTTT
-	-	13	TRBJ2-1	TRBV10-3	CAISESASNEQFF	TGTGCCATCAGTGAGTCGGCTTCCAATGAGCAGTTCTTC
-	-	15	TRBJ1-2	TRBV27	CASSRDRDPNYGYTF	TGTGCCAGCAGTCGCGACAGAGATCCTAACTATGGCTACACCTTC
-	TRBD2	15	TRBJ2-3	TRBV9	CASSVSGASTDTQYF	TGTGCCAGCAGCGTCAGCGGGGCCTCCACAGATACGCAGTATTTT
-	TRBD1	15	TRBJ1-2	TRBV18	CASSPSGGVNYGYTF	TGTGCCAGCTCACCGTCAGGGGGGGTTAACTATGGCTACACCTTC
-	-	13	TRBJ2-1	TRBV19	CASSTARYNEQFF	TGTGCCAGTAGTACCGCGCGCTACAATGAGCAGTTCTTC
-	TRBD1	14	TRBJ1-2	TRBV6-4	CASSVDRGRGGYTF	TGTGCCAGCAGTGTGGACAGGGGGCGCGGCGGCTACACCTTC